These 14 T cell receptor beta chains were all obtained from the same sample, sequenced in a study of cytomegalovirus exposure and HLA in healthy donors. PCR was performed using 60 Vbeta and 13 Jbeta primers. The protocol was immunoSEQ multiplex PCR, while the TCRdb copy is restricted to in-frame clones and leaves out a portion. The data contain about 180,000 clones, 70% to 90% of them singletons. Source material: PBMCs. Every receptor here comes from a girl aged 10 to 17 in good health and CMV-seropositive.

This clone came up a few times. CDR3: CASSYRGRGNQPQHF. DNA of the CDR3: TGTGCCAGCAGCTACAGGGGACGGGGCAATCAGCCCCAGCATTTT. The chain uses TRBV7-2 and TRBJ1-5; 7 bases are a match to TRBD1. CDR1 is SGHTA, CDR2 FQGNSA, per germline. V gave up 4 bases and J gave up 2 bases; unmatched junction bases: 5. CDR3 size: 15 residues.

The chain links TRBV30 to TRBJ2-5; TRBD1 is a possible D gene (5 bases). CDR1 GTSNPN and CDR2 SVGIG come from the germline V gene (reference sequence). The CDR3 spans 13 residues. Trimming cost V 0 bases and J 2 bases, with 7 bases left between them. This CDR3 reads CAWSVRQQETQYF. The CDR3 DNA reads TGTGCCTGGAGTGTTCGACAGCAAGAGACCCAGTACTTC.

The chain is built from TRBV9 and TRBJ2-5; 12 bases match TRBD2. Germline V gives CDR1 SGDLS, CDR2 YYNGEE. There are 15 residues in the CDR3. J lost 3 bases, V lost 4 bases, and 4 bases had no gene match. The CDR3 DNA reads TGTGCCAGCAGCTCCAGACTAGCGGGGGAAGAGACCCAGTACTTC. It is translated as CASSSRLAGEETQYF.

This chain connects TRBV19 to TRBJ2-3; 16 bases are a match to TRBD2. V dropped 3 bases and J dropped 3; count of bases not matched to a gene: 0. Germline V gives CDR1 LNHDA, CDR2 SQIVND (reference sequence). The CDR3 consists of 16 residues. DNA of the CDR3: TGTGCCAGTAGTATGGGACTAGCGGGGGGGACAGATACGCAGTATTTT. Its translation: CASSMGLAGGTDTQYF.

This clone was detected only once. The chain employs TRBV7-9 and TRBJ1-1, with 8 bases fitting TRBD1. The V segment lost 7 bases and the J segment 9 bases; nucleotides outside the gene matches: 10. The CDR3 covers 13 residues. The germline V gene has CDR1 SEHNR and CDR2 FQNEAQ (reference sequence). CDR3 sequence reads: CASTQGTGRKAFF. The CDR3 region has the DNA TGTGCCAGCACACAAGGGACAGGAAGAAAAGCTTTCTTT.

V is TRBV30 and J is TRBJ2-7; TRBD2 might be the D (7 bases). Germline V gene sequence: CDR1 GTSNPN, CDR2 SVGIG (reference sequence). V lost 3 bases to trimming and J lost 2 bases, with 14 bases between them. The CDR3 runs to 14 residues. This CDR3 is CAWRITGTTYEQYF. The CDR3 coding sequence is TGTGCCTGGAGGATAACAGGGACTACCTACGAGCAGTACTTC.

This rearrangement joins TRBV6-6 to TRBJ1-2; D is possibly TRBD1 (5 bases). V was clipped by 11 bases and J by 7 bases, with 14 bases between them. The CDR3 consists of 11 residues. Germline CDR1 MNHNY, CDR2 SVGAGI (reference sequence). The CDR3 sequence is CAGFLRGGYTF. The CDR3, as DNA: TGTGCCGGCTTTCTAAGGGGTGGCTACACCTTC.

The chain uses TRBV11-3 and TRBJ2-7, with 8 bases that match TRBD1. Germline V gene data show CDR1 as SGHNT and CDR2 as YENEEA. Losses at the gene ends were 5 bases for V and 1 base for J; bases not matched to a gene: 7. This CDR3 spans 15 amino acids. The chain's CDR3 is CASSGRGLGSYEQYF. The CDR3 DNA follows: TGTGCCAGCAGCGGCAGGGGGCTGGGGTCCTACGAGCAGTACTTC.

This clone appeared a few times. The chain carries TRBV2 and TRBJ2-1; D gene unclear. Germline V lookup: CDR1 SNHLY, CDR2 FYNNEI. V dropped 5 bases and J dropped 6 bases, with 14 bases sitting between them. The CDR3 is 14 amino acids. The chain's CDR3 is CASSFLLGSNEQFF. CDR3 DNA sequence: TGTGCCAGCAGTTTCCTCCTTGGTAGCAATGAGCAGTTCTTC. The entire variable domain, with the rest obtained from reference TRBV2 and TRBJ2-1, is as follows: EPEVTQTPSHQVTQMGQEVILRCVPISNHLYFYWYRQILGQKVEFLVSFYNNEISEKSEIFDDQFSVERPDGSNFTLKIRSTKLEDSAMYFCASSFLLGSNEQFFGPGTRLTVL.

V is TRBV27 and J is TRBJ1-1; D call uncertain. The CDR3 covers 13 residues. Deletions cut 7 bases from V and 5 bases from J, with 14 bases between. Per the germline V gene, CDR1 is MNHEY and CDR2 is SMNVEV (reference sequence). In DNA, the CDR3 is TGTGCCAGCACCCGCCCGGGTGGAACTGAAGCTTTCTTT. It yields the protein CASTRPGGTEAFF.

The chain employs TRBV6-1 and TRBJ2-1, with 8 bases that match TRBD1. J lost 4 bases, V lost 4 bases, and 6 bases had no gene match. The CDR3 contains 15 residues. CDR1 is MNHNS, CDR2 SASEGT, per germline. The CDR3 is CASSVPRQGYNEQFF. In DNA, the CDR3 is TGTGCCAGCAGTGTTCCGAGACAGGGGTACAATGAGCAGTTCTTC.

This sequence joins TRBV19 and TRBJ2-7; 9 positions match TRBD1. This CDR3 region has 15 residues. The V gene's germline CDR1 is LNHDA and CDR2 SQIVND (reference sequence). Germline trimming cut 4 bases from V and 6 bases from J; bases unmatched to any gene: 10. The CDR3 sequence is CASSTSGTGTSEQYF. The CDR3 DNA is TGTGCCAGTAGTACTTCCGGGACAGGGACCTCCGAGCAGTACTTC.

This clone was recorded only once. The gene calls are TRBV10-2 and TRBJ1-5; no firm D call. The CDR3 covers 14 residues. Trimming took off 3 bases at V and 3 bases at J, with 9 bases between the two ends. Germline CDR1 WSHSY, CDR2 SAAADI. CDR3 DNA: TGCGCCAGCAGTGATTTCCGTCTCAATCAGCCCCAGCATTTT. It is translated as CASSDFRLNQPQHF.

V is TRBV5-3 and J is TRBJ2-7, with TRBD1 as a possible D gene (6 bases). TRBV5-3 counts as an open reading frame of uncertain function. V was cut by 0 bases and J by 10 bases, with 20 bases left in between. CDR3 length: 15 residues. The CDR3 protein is CARSLARDNRQGQYF. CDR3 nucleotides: TGTGCCAGAAGCTTGGCCCGGGACAACCGGCAAGGACAGTACTTC.